Included here is one TCR beta chain sequence, with context. The antigen remains unidentified. Sequenced by immunoSEQ multiplex PCR; TCRdb stores in-frame clones only, minus some. The data show more than 140,000 clones, around 88% seen once. The germline V and J ends were trimmed by 3 bases and 8 bases, with 14 bases remaining between them. Germline V lookup: CDR1 SGDLS, CDR2 YYNGEE. The CDR3 has 13 amino acids. This sample stems from a study of T cell responses to AZD1222 COVID-19 vaccine. General study results and limits: CD4 TCRs associated with vaccination spanned spike, dominating at 160-218 and 743-854. Clonal diversity may have been underestimated, and the donors were mostly white British, with more females than males. Rises in breadth and depth of Spike-specific TCRs came after two AZD1222 doses. Just a handful of people given AZD1222 tested seropositive at baseline.

The receptor was derived from an adult in good health. This specimen consisted of peripheral blood, obtained on day 0 of MenACWY control vaccination. The chain combines TRBV9 with TRBJ1-1, with D possibly TRBD1 on 5 matching bases. The CDR3 protein is CASSAGPGLEAFF. CDR3 DNA sequence: TGTGCCAGCAGCGCCGGTCCGGGACTGGAAGCTTTCTTT.